These 12 T cell receptor beta chains were all obtained from the same sample, sequenced in a study of CD8 T cells in ankylosing spondylitis. General observations from the study: Blood of patients with ankylosing spondylitis appeared to be characterized by a TCR beta motif of 8 or 9 highly homologous variants.

Antigens for these TCRs are unknown. One entry per CDR3 protein results from TCRdb running MiXCR on the 5' RACE reads. The sample holds about 220,000 distinct CDR3 sequences, roughly 18% seen once. The sequencing input was blood, either unsorted or a sorted T cell fraction (not recorded which). The receptors derive from a male donor with ankylosing spondylitis.

A word on this clonotype: The conserved closing phenylalanine or tryptophan is absent in this CDR3, likely reflecting a read error. The chain links TRBV7-9 to TRBJ2-1; 9 positions agree with TRBD1. The CDR3 covers 16 residues. V shed 1 base and J 7 bases; nucleotides not matched to a gene: 8. The germline CDR1 and CDR2 sequences are SEHNR and FQNEAQ (reference sequence). CDR3 in amino acids: CASSLEGQGFGNEQFY. CDR3 sequence (DNA): TGTGCCAGCAGCTTAGAGGGACAGGGTTTTGGAAATGAGCAGTTCTAC.

This chain uses TRBV4-1 with TRBJ2-2, with D maybe TRBD2 (6 bases). V lost 0 bases and J 3 bases, leaving 8 bases between the germline ends. CDR1 MGHRA and CDR2 YSYEKL come from the germline V gene. There are 15 residues in the CDR3. The CDR3 reads CASSQDRGYTGELFF. The DNA of the CDR3 is TGCGCCAGCAGCCAAGATCGGGGGTACACCGGGGAGCTGTTTTTT.

The genes are TRBV4-1 and TRBJ2-7, with 11 bases fitting TRBD2. Germline CDR1 MGHRA, CDR2 YSYEKL. This CDR3 is built from 18 residues. The V gene end was trimmed by 0 bases and the J gene end by 0 bases; junction bases not matched to a gene: 7. The CDR3: CASSQDPLAGGLSYEQYF. The CDR3 DNA reads as TGCGCCAGCAGCCAAGATCCGCTAGCGGGGGGCCTCTCCTACGAGCAGTACTTC.

The J gene is TRBJ1-2, the V gene TRBV7-9; D might be TRBD1 (5 bases). Germline loops: CDR1 SEHNR, CDR2 FQNEAQ (reference sequence). With 5 bases removed from V and 13 bases from J, the gap between germline ends came to 17 bases. CDR3 length: 12 amino acids. The CDR3 DNA reads TGTGCCAGCAGCCCCCAGGCCGGGGCCTTCACCTTC. It is translated as CASSPQAGAFTF.

The V gene is TRBV12-3 or TRBV12-4, the J gene TRBJ2-1, with D possibly TRBD2 on 6 matching bases. Trimming shortened V by 8 bases and J by 0 bases, and 17 bases separated the two germline ends. The CDR3 covers 16 residues. CDR3 region: CASVGAGPTSYNEQFF. The CDR3 coding sequence is TGTGCCAGCGTTGGAGCGGGCCCGACCTCCTACAATGAGCAGTTCTTC.

The chain links TRBV14 to TRBJ2-1, with 9 bases matching TRBD2. The ends lost 3 bases at V and 5 bases at J; junction bases unmatched: 11. CDR3 size: 17 residues. Germline assignment: CDR1 SGHDN and CDR2 FVKESK. The CDR3, as DNA: TGTGCCAGCAGCCACCGCGCGGGGCTAGCGGGGAACAATGAGCAGTTCTTC. As protein: CASSHRAGLAGNNEQFF.

V and J are TRBV7-3 and TRBJ2-7; 10 bases are a match to TRBD1. V lost 5 bases and J lost 4; bases outside the gene matches: 5. The length of the CDR3 is 14 residues. The germline gives CDR1 SGHTA, CDR2 FQGTGA. CDR3 amino acids: CASSPDRGMYEQYF. In DNA, the CDR3 is TGTGCCAGCAGCCCGGACAGGGGGATGTACGAGCAGTACTTC.

This rearrangement joins TRBV4-1 to TRBJ2-7; TRBD1 agrees at 12 bases. From germline, CDR1 is MGHRA and CDR2 YSYEKL. This CDR3 has 16 amino acids. J lost 4 bases, V lost 0 bases, and 4 bases had no gene match. The CDR3 coding sequence is TGCGCCAGCAGCCAAGAGTGGGGACAGGGGGCTTACGAGCAGTACTTC. It is translated as CASSQEWGQGAYEQYF.

The CDR3 DNA is TGTGCCAGCAGCTTGTCGGGGGGGCCAGAGCAGTTCTTC. This codes for CASSLSGGPEQFF. The rearrangement uses TRBV5-6 and TRBJ2-1, with TRBD2 identical over 8 bases. Germline assignment: CDR1 SGHDT and CDR2 YYEEEE. With V trimmed by 1 base and J by 10 bases, 4 bases remained unmatched. This CDR3 spans 13 amino acids.

This clonotype was seen ten or more times. The chain carries TRBV12-3 or TRBV12-4 and TRBJ2-7; TRBD2 might be the D (5 bases). The CDR3 length is 13 residues. V gave up 3 bases and J gave up 3 bases, with 9 bases separating them. CDR3 nucleotide sequence: TGTGCCAGCAGTTTGCCTAGCAGCTACGAGCAGTACTTC. It translates to CASSLPSSYEQYF.

The J gene is TRBJ1-5, the V gene TRBV6-4; the match to TRBD1 covers 8 bases. CDR1 is MRHNA and CDR2 is SNTAGT in the germline V gene. There are 16 residues in the CDR3. J gave up 7 bases and V 0 bases, and 8 bases lay outside the gene matches. This chain's CDR3 is CASSDSLQGARQPQHF. The CDR3, as DNA: TGTGCCAGCAGTGACTCGCTTCAGGGGGCGAGGCAGCCCCAGCATTTT.

The chain recombines TRBV7-2 with TRBJ1-2; D is uncertain. Per germline, CDR1 SGHTA and CDR2 FQGNSA. This CDR3 is built from 14 residues. V was pared by 4 bases and J by 2 bases, with 11 bases between. This CDR3 reads CASSWSHTNYGYTF. CDR3 coding DNA: TGTGCCAGCAGCTGGTCCCACACCAACTATGGCTACACCTTC.